One sample yielded the 29 T cell receptor beta chains listed below, sequenced in a study of OX40 agonist ivuxolimab in advanced cancers. Method: immunoSEQ multiplex PCR; TCRdb's copy keeps in-frame clones and lacks some. The table has about 75,000 clones, 86% seen once. The starting material was CD4+ or CD8+ T cells sorted from blood, obtained in a trial of the OX40 agonist ivuxolimab. The receptor source for this set is an adult with an advanced solid tumor such as melanoma, head and neck, liver or kidney cancer.

V is TRBV18 and J is TRBJ2-7; D gene uncertain. Germline V CDR1 and CDR2: KGHSH, LQKENI. CDR3 length: 14 amino acids. Trimming removed 0 bases from V and 1 base from J, with 7 bases in between. The CDR3 here is CASSPPAASYEQYF. In DNA, the CDR3 is TGTGCCAGCTCACCACCGGCAGCGTCCTACGAGCAGTACTTC.

The chain employs TRBV6-1 and TRBJ2-3, with 11 bases that match TRBD2. From germline, CDR1 is MNHNS and CDR2 SASEGT. The CDR3 totals 16 residues. After removal of 4 bases from V and 8 bases from J, the junction contained 11 bases not matched to a gene. This CDR3 is CASSVGSSGGHGTQYF. The CDR3 DNA sequence: TGTGCCAGCAGTGTCGGGTCTAGCGGGGGGCACGGTACGCAGTATTTT.

This rearrangement joins TRBV7-9 to TRBJ2-7, with TRBD1 identical over 10 bases. CDR1 is SEHNR and CDR2 is FQNEAQ in the germline V gene (reference sequence). This CDR3 has 14 residues. V was clipped by 6 bases and J by 4 bases; unmatched bases: 6. Written as DNA, the CDR3 is TGTGCCAGCAGTTCGGGACAGGGGATTTACGAGCAGTACTTC. It is translated as CASSSGQGIYEQYF.

This clone has only a few counts. The genes are TRBV10-1 and TRBJ2-7; 11 positions match TRBD2. V was clipped by 2 bases and J by 3 bases; unmatched bases: 18. This CDR3 comprises 20 residues. Germline V lookup: CDR1 WNHNN, CDR2 SYGVQD (reference sequence). CDR3 in amino acids: CASSEHRGKVAGGQGYEQYF. The CDR3 DNA reads as TGCGCCAGCAGTGAGCACCGGGGTAAAGTAGCGGGAGGGCAGGGCTACGAGCAGTACTTC.

V gene TRBV7-2 combines with J gene TRBJ2-4; the D gene is possibly TRBD2 (5 bases). Per the germline V gene, CDR1 is SGHTA and CDR2 is FQGNSA. This CDR3 contains 16 residues. Deletions cut 5 bases from V and 1 base from J, with 15 bases between. The CDR3 nucleotides read TGTGCCAGCAGCATCGACAACCCGGGGGCCAAAAACATTCAGTACTTC. Encoded protein: CASSIDNPGAKNIQYF.

The chain employs TRBV6-5 and TRBJ1-1; D gene ambiguous. The germline V gene has CDR1 MNHEY and CDR2 SVGAGI. Trimming cost V 5 bases and J 7 bases, with 11 bases left between them. This CDR3 contains 12 residues. The DNA of the CDR3 is TGTGCCAGCAGTGGCTTGGGAGGTGAAGCTTTCTTT. This encodes CASSGLGGEAFF.

This chain uses TRBV2 with TRBJ2-5, with D uncertain. Germline V gene data show CDR1 as SNHLY and CDR2 as FYNNEI. The germline V and J ends were trimmed by 5 bases and 7 bases, with 17 bases remaining between them. The CDR3 extends over 14 amino acids. CDR3 region: CASSTPVRDGTQYF. The DNA for the CDR3 is TGTGCCAGCAGTACCCCGGTGCGCGATGGGACCCAGTACTTC.

The rearrangement uses TRBV14 and TRBJ1-1; no reliable D call. The CDR3 spans 14 residues. Germline CDR1 and CDR2: SGHDN and FVKESK. The germline V and J ends were trimmed by 3 bases and 1 base, with 9 bases remaining between them. CDR3 in DNA: TGTGCCAGCAGCCAGACGCCGGGGAACACTGAAGCTTTCTTT. This codes for CASSQTPGNTEAFF.

V is TRBV6-5 and J is TRBJ1-2; D uncertain. The CDR3 loop spans 13 amino acids. With 2 bases removed from V and 4 bases from J, the gap between germline ends came to 8 bases. Germline V gene lookup returns CDR1 MNHEY and CDR2 SVGAGI. The CDR3 region is CASSYRVLYGYTF. For the CDR3, the DNA is TGTGCCAGCAGTTACCGGGTCCTCTATGGCTACACCTTC.

The gene calls are TRBV11-2 and TRBJ2-1; 10 nucleotides line up with TRBD1. Germline V CDR1 and CDR2: SGHAT, FQNNGV. The CDR3 length is 15 residues. The trim removed 0 bases at V and 10 bases at J, leaving 6 bases unmatched. The CDR3 DNA sequence: TGTGCCAGCAGCTTAGACGGGACAGGGGCGGCGGAGCAGTTCTTC. Translation: CASSLDGTGAAEQFF. The whole variable domain, filled in from reference TRBV11-2 and TRBJ2-1, reads EAGVAQSPRYKIIEKRQSVAFWCNPISGHATLYWYQQILGQGPKLLIQFQNNGVVDDSQLPKDRFSAERLKGVDSTLKIQPAKLEDSAVYLCASSLDGTGAAEQFFGPGTRLTVL.

This chain links TRBV7-3 with TRBJ1-1; 9 nucleotides align to TRBD1. The V gene end was trimmed by 4 bases and the J gene end by 5 bases; junction bases not matched to a gene: 8. The CDR3 extends over 15 amino acids. Germline assignment: CDR1 SGHTA and CDR2 FQGTGA. The CDR3 loop reads CASSSIAGQGTEAFF. The CDR3 region has the DNA TGTGCCAGCAGCTCAATAGCGGGACAGGGTACTGAAGCTTTCTTT. Looking up the rest from reference TRBV7-3 and TRBJ1-1 gives the full variable domain: GAGVSQTPSNKVTEKGKYVELRCDPISGHTALYWYRQSLGQGPEFLIYFQGTGAADDSGLPNDRFFAVRPEGSVSTLKIQRTERGDSAVYLCASSSIAGQGTEAFFGQGTRLTVV.

CDR3 bases: TGTGCCAGCAGCCCCGGCGGGTCGGGGAGGTCAGATACGCAGTATTTT. As protein: CASSPGGSGRSDTQYF. The chain joins TRBV7-2 to TRBJ2-3; D may be TRBD2 (6 bases). V lost 5 bases, J lost 4 bases, and 19 bases lay in between. This CDR3 spans 16 amino acids. Germline V gives CDR1 SGHTA, CDR2 FQGNSA.

The chain carries TRBV2 and TRBJ2-7, with a tentative D call TRBD2 (6 bases). Germline V gene sequence: CDR1 SNHLY, CDR2 FYNNEI. Trimming shortened V by 4 bases and J by 3 bases, and 7 bases separated the two germline ends. The CDR3 has 12 amino acids. The chain's CDR3 is CASSAGGYEQYF. CDR3 nucleotide sequence: TGTGCCAGCAGTGCCGGGGGCTACGAGCAGTACTTC.

The chain carries TRBV29-1 and TRBJ1-1; possible D gene TRBD1, 5 bases. The CDR3 sequence is 11 residues long. Germline loops: CDR1 SQVTM, CDR2 ANQGSEA. V lost 0 bases, J lost 8 bases, and 7 bases lay in between. The chain's CDR3 is CSVEEAGEAFF. CDR3 coding DNA: TGCAGCGTTGAAGAAGCAGGGGAAGCTTTCTTT.

The chain has TRBV7-9 and TRBJ1-5; 7 positions agree with TRBD1. V shed 5 bases, J shed 9 bases, and the junction held 13 bases outside the gene matches. Germline lookup yields CDR1 SEHNR and CDR2 FQNEAQ (reference sequence). The CDR3 runs 15 residues. The CDR3 DNA sequence: TGTGCCAGCAGCCAAGACAGGGCCCTAGGGGGGCCCCAGCATTTT. Translation gives CASSQDRALGGPQHF.

J is TRBJ2-1 and V is TRBV28; the match to TRBD2 covers 11 bases. This CDR3 comprises 16 residues. The germline V gene has CDR1 MDHEN and CDR2 SYDVKM. The J segment lost 0 bases and the V segment lost 6 bases, leaving 4 bases of the junction unmatched. The CDR3 is CASRRGLAGSYNEQFF. The CDR3 region has the DNA TGTGCCAGCAGGAGAGGACTAGCGGGCTCCTACAATGAGCAGTTCTTC.

The rearrangement uses TRBV6-4 and TRBJ2-3, with D perhaps matching TRBD1 (5 bases). Germline CDR1 is MRHNA and CDR2 is SNTAGT. The V and J ends lost 10 bases and 5 bases respectively, with 13 bases between them. The CDR3 consists of 12 residues. The CDR3 nucleotides read TGTGCCACTTCGCAGGGCGTAGATACGCAGTATTTT. Translating it yields CATSQGVDTQYF.

The chain recombines TRBV6-1 with TRBJ2-3; D unresolved. The CDR3 covers 13 residues. Germline CDR1 reads MNHNS; CDR2 reads SASEGT. The germline V and J ends were trimmed by 8 bases and 6 bases, with 15 bases remaining between them. This chain's CDR3 is CASSMSSPDTQYF. CDR3 nucleotides: TGTGCCAGCTCGATGTCTTCCCCGGATACGCAGTATTTT.

The chain recombines TRBV7-3 with TRBJ1-1, with TRBD1 matching over 7 bases. Germline V lookup: CDR1 SGHTA, CDR2 FQGTGA. V was pared by 5 bases and J by 1 base, with 7 bases of the junction left unmatched. This CDR3 contains 15 residues. This CDR3 is CASSKTAGGNTEAFF. The CDR3 nucleotides are TGTGCCAGCAGCAAAACCGCAGGGGGGAACACTGAAGCTTTCTTT.

V gene TRBV14 combines with J gene TRBJ2-5; tentatively, D is TRBD2 (5 bases). Germline values: CDR1 SGHDN, CDR2 FVKESK. CDR3 length: 15 amino acids. The CDR3 here is CATRKREERVETQYF. DNA of the CDR3: TGTGCGACGCGGAAGAGGGAAGAAAGGGTGGAGACCCAGTACTTC.

The chain employs TRBV5-4 and TRBJ1-4; 11 positions agree with TRBD1. Germline loops: CDR1 SGHNT, CDR2 YYREEE (reference sequence). The CDR3 spans 16 residues. V lost 4 bases to trimming and J lost 3 bases; unmatched junction nucleotides: 5. CDR3 sequence reads: CASSGTGGRANEKLFF. The CDR3 DNA reads TGTGCCAGCAGCGGGACAGGGGGACGGGCTAATGAAAAACTGTTTTTT.

This clone has a handful of counts. This chain uses TRBV7-3 with TRBJ2-1, with unresolved D. Between the trimmed V and J ends, which lost 1 base and 4 bases, there was a span of 11 bases. CDR1 and CDR2 (germline): SGHTA, FQGTGA. The CDR3 has 15 amino acids. The CDR3 region has the DNA TGTGCCAGCAGCTTAATGGGTTTTGCGTACAATGAGCAGTTCTTC. Translation gives CASSLMGFAYNEQFF. Together with reference TRBV7-3 and TRBJ2-1, the CDR3 gives the full variable domain: GAGVSQTPSNKVTEKGKYVELRCDPISGHTALYWYRQSLGQGPEFLIYFQGTGAADDSGLPNDRFFAVRPEGSVSTLKIQRTERGDSAVYLCASSLMGFAYNEQFFGPGTRLTVL.

The chain combines TRBV28 with TRBJ1-2, with TRBD1 as a possible D gene (5 bases). Germline V lookup: CDR1 MDHEN, CDR2 SYDVKM. V was shortened by 6 bases and J by 6 bases, with 14 bases between the two germline ends. CDR3 length equals 13 residues. The CDR3 here is CASRGTGVNGYTF. CDR3 DNA: TGTGCCAGCAGGGGGACTGGGGTTAATGGCTACACCTTC.

V usage is TRBV7-6 and J usage is TRBJ2-1; unclear D gene. Germline assignment: CDR1 SGHVS and CDR2 FNYEAQ. The CDR3 consists of 13 residues. V was cut by 1 base and J by 10 bases, with 11 bases left in between. CDR3 nucleotide sequence: TGTGCCAGCAGCTTAGGGAACAGAAACGAGCAGTTCTTC. This codes for CASSLGNRNEQFF. The whole variable domain, remainder taken from reference TRBV7-6 and TRBJ2-1, is GAGVSQSPRYKVTKRGQDVALRCDPISGHVSLYWYRQALGQGPEFLTYFNYEAQQDKSGLPNDRFSAERPEGSISTLTIQRTEQRDSAMYRCASSLGNRNEQFFGPGTRLTVL.

The chain is built from TRBV6-5 and TRBJ1-5, with 7 bases aligning to TRBD1. The CDR3 runs 14 residues. Unmatched junction bases numbered 4, after V lost 6 bases and J lost 2 bases. CDR1 and CDR2 (germline): MNHEY, SVGAGI. In DNA form, the CDR3 reads TGTGCCAGCAGACAGGGGATGGGCAATCAGCCCCAGCATTTT. Translating it yields CASRQGMGNQPQHF.

The J gene is TRBJ1-5, the V gene TRBV28; D unresolved. Trimming shortened V by 3 bases and J by 3 bases, and 15 bases separated the two germline ends. CDR1 and CDR2 (germline): MDHEN, SYDVKM. The CDR3 is made up of 16 amino acids. CDR3 DNA sequence: TGTGCCAGCAGTTTCTTCCTTCCCCCACTCAATCAGCCCCAGCATTTT. Protein: CASSFFLPPLNQPQHF.

This chain links TRBV6-1 with TRBJ1-2; D unclear. Per the germline V gene, CDR1 is MNHNS and CDR2 is SASEGT. V shed 11 bases and J shed 7 bases, with 11 bases lying between them. The CDR3 is 10 amino acids. CDR3 in amino acids: CAAVDVGYTF. CDR3 in DNA: TGTGCCGCAGTGGATGTTGGCTACACCTTC.

The chain joins TRBV5-1 to TRBJ1-4; D possibly corresponds to TRBD1 (5 bases). Germline V gives CDR1 SGHRS, CDR2 YFSETQ. This CDR3 region has 15 residues. V was cut by 3 bases and J by 4 bases, with 13 bases left in between. The chain's CDR3 is CASSSDGTSNEKLFF. CDR3 in DNA: TGCGCCAGCAGCTCAGACGGGACCAGTAATGAAAAACTGTTTTTT.

This rearrangement joins TRBV6-6 to TRBJ2-7; 8 nucleotides line up with TRBD2. The length of the CDR3 is 13 residues. The germline V gene has CDR1 MNHNY and CDR2 SVGAGI (reference sequence). The V and J ends lost 6 bases and 6 bases, in that order; junction bases with no gene match: 7. CDR3 DNA: TGTGCCAGCAGCCCTAGCGGGTTCGGCGAGCAGTACTTC. Translation: CASSPSGFGEQYF.